Below are 27 T cell receptor beta chains sequenced from a single sample in a study of blood T cell repertoires in COVID-19. Generated by immunoSEQ multiplex PCR, the TCRdb table keeps only in-frame clones and is missing some. The sample holds some 130,000 clones, 70% to 85% seen once. Sequenced material: peripheral blood. All receptors derive from a man in his 60s who had recovered from COVID-19.

The chain couples TRBV7-9 to TRBJ2-7; 11 bases line up with TRBD2. There are 14 residues in the CDR3. J gave up 9 bases and V 4 bases, and 8 bases lay outside the gene matches. CDR1 is SEHNR, CDR2 FQNEAQ, per germline (reference sequence). This CDR3 reads CASSSLAGGPWQYF. Here the CDR3 DNA reads TGTGCCAGCAGCTCTCTAGCGGGAGGACCGTGGCAGTACTTC.

The V call is TRBV28, the J call TRBJ1-2; 7 bases align to TRBD1. CDR3 size: 14 residues. V shed 7 bases, J shed 3 bases, and the junction held 8 bases outside the gene matches. CDR1 is MDHEN, CDR2 SYDVKM, per germline. The CDR3 protein is CASTTQGWDYGYTF. CDR3 coding DNA: TGTGCCAGCACCACACAGGGGTGGGACTATGGCTACACCTTC.

This clone appeared a single time. The chain uses TRBV20-1 and TRBJ2-7; maybe TRBD2 (5 bases). Between the trimmed V and J ends, which lost 3 bases and 4 bases, there was a span of 7 bases. This CDR3 is 11 amino acids long. Looked up from germline, CDR1 is DFQATT and CDR2 is SNEGSKA (reference sequence). Here the CDR3 DNA reads TGCAGTGCTAGGACGGGATACGAGCAGTACTTC. It yields the protein CSARTGYEQYF.

This chain joins TRBV7-9 and TRBJ1-1; TRBD1 matches at 8 bases. J lost 6 bases, V lost 1 base, and 13 bases had no gene match. In germline, CDR1 is SEHNR, CDR2 FQNEAQ (reference sequence). The CDR3 sequence is 17 residues long. The CDR3 sequence: CASSLEETGTGFPEAFF. CDR3 coding DNA: TGTGCCAGCAGCTTAGAAGAGACCGGGACAGGCTTCCCTGAAGCTTTCTTT.

This chain joins TRBV4-3 and TRBJ2-2; the match to TRBD2 covers 11 bases. CDR3 length equals 17 residues. With 1 base clipped from V and 9 bases from J, the junction kept 10 bases outside the gene matches. Germline-derived CDR1 and CDR2 are LGHNA and YSLEER. This chain's CDR3 is CASSQGLAGGTSRELFF. The CDR3 bases are TGCGCCAGCAGCCAAGGGCTAGCGGGGGGAACGAGCCGGGAGCTGTTTTTT.

This clone was seen only a few times. V is TRBV3-1 (or the pseudogene TRBV3-2) and J is TRBJ2-1; tentative D call: TRBD1 (6 bases). V was trimmed by 4 bases and J by 0 bases, leaving 13 bases between them. There are 16 residues in the CDR3. Germline V gives CDR1 LGHDT, CDR2 YNNKEL (reference sequence). In nucleotides, the CDR3 is TGTGCCAGCAGCCCCCCTGGGGGCAGCTCCTACAATGAGCAGTTCTTC. This gives the protein CASSPPGGSSYNEQFF.

V is TRBV27 and J is TRBJ2-3; TRBD1 might be the D (5 bases). The length of the CDR3 is 16 residues. V was cut by 5 bases and J by 0 bases, with 15 bases left in between. Germline assignment: CDR1 MNHEY and CDR2 SMNVEV (reference sequence). Here the CDR3 reads CASSPSGATSTDTQYF. In DNA form, the CDR3 reads TGTGCCAGCAGTCCCAGTGGGGCCACCAGCACAGATACGCAGTATTTT.

The genes are TRBV28 and TRBJ1-1; 9 nucleotides line up with TRBD1. V gave up 6 bases and J gave up 6 bases; unmatched junction bases: 11. Per germline, CDR1 MDHEN and CDR2 SYDVKM. The CDR3 sequence is 15 residues long. The CDR3 reads CASRPPGQGRPEAFF. The CDR3 bases are TGTGCCAGCAGGCCCCCGGGACAGGGAAGACCTGAAGCTTTCTTT.

This rearrangement joins TRBV5-6 to TRBJ1-6; D gene unclear. The V gene lost 0 bases and the J gene lost 10 bases, with 11 bases spanning the gap. The length of the CDR3 is 14 residues. The germline V gene has CDR1 SGHDT and CDR2 YYEEEE. Here the CDR3 DNA reads TGTGCCAGCAGCTTGGAGAGCCTCGGGTCACCCCTCCACTTT. Translation gives CASSLESLGSPLHF.

The CDR3 DNA reads as TGTGCCAGCAGCTTAGGTCGGAAGGAGTGGACTGAAGCTTTCTTT. This codes for CASSLGRKEWTEAFF. The V gene is TRBV11-3, the J gene TRBJ1-1; D gene unclear. Trimming left V 1 base short and J 5 bases short, with 14 bases between. Germline V gives CDR1 SGHNT, CDR2 YENEEA. The CDR3 length is 15 residues.

V gene TRBV3-1 (or the pseudogene TRBV3-2) combines with J gene TRBJ2-6, with D possibly matching TRBD1 (6 bases). This CDR3 has 18 residues. Germline-derived CDR1 and CDR2 are LGHDT and YNNKEL (reference sequence). V lost 0 bases, J lost 0 bases, and 12 bases lay in between. The CDR3 sequence is CASSQEWDTSSGANVLTF. The CDR3 nucleotides read TGTGCCAGCAGCCAAGAGTGGGACACCTCCTCTGGGGCCAACGTCCTGACTTTC.

V is TRBV6-5 and J is TRBJ1-5, with D tentatively TRBD1 (5 bases). The CDR3 runs to 15 residues. Trimming pared 8 bases from V and 0 bases from J, leaving 14 bases between. Germline V gene data show CDR1 as MNHEY and CDR2 as SVGAGI. The CDR3 loop reads CASRMTQDSNQPQHF. The DNA of the CDR3 is TGTGCCAGCCGAATGACACAGGATAGCAATCAGCCCCAGCATTTT.

This sequence joins TRBV3-1 (or the pseudogene TRBV3-2) and TRBJ2-5; D is uncertain. The V end lost 0 bases, the J end lost 6 bases, and 8 bases lay between the germline ends. The V gene's germline CDR1 is LGHDT and CDR2 YNNKEL (reference sequence). The CDR3 sequence is 13 residues long. CDR3 in DNA: TGTGCCAGCAGCCAAGAAGTCCTACAGACCCAGTACTTC. Protein product: CASSQEVLQTQYF.

The chain couples TRBV5-1 to TRBJ1-2, with D perhaps TRBD1 (6 bases). CDR1 is SGHRS and CDR2 is YFSETQ in the germline V gene. V was clipped by 5 bases and J by 5 bases, with 19 bases between them. There are 15 residues in the CDR3. The CDR3 sequence: CASSSTVGQPYGYTF. In DNA, the CDR3 is TGCGCCAGCAGTTCTACTGTAGGACAGCCGTATGGCTACACCTTC. Looking up the rest from reference TRBV5-1 and TRBJ1-2 gives the full variable domain: KAGVTQTPRYLIKTRGQQVTLSCSPISGHRSVSWYQQTPGQGLQFLFEYFSETQRNKGNFPGRFSGRQFSNSRSEMNVSTLELGDSALYLCASSSTVGQPYGYTFGSGTRLTVV.

V is TRBV30 and J is TRBJ2-4; 7 bases map to TRBD1. V lost 1 base and J lost 1; bases outside the gene matches: 16. Germline V CDR1 and CDR2: GTSNPN, SVGIG (reference sequence). The CDR3 is 19 residues long. This CDR3 is CAWSGTGVWRVGAKNIQYF. The CDR3 DNA follows: TGTGCCTGGAGTGGAACAGGGGTGTGGCGCGTGGGGGCCAAAAACATTCAGTACTTC.

The chain has TRBV7-3 and TRBJ2-1, with TRBD1 identical over 7 bases. V gave up 6 bases and J gave up 0 bases; unmatched junction bases: 8. Germline V gene data show CDR1 as SGHTA and CDR2 as FQGTGA. The CDR3 loop spans 16 amino acids. CDR3 loop: CASRVSGQTSYNEQFF. CDR3 coding DNA: TGTGCCAGCAGGGTTTCGGGACAGACCTCCTACAATGAGCAGTTCTTC. Full variable domain (missing parts from reference TRBV7-3 and TRBJ2-1): GAGVSQTPSNKVTEKGKYVELRCDPISGHTALYWYRQSLGQGPEFLIYFQGTGAADDSGLPNDRFFAVRPEGSVSTLKIQRTERGDSAVYLCASRVSGQTSYNEQFFGPGTRLTVL.

The J gene is TRBJ1-2, the V gene TRBV29-1; TRBD1 matches 9 bases. This CDR3 has 14 amino acids. V trimming: 5 bases; J trimming: 5 bases; junction bases outside the gene matches: 9. Germline CDR1 reads SQVTM; CDR2 reads ANQGSEA. CDR3 residues: CSVPTGGTRYGYTF. The DNA of the CDR3 is TGCAGCGTTCCGACAGGGGGGACTCGATATGGCTACACCTTC. The variable domain in full, completed from reference TRBV29-1 and TRBJ1-2, reads SAVISQKPSRDICQRGTSLTIQCQVDSQVTMMFWYRQQPGQSLTLIATANQGSEATYESGFVIDKFPISRPNLTFSTLTVSNMSPEDSSIYLCSVPTGGTRYGYTFGSGTRLTVV.

The gene calls are TRBV6-5 and TRBJ2-5; a weak D match, TRBD2 (7 bases). This CDR3 is built from 15 residues. CDR1 is MNHEY, CDR2 SVGAGI, per germline. Trimming removed 6 bases at V and 3 bases at J, with 17 bases between. In nucleotides, the CDR3 is TGTGCCAGCAGCTCCTCGGGGGGCCGTAAAGAGACCCAGTACTTC. Protein product: CASSSSGGRKETQYF.

The chain couples TRBV5-4 to TRBJ2-1, with 8 bases fitting TRBD2. Germline trimming cut 3 bases from V and 3 bases from J; bases unmatched to any gene: 5. The CDR3 is made up of 15 amino acids. Per the germline V gene, CDR1 is SGHNT and CDR2 is YYREEE (reference sequence). This CDR3 reads CASSSSGSNYNEQFF. In DNA, the CDR3 is TGTGCCAGCAGCTCCAGCGGGAGTAACTACAATGAGCAGTTCTTC.

V gene TRBV6-6 combines with J gene TRBJ2-5, with D maybe TRBD2 (5 bases). The CDR3 has 15 residues. V was cut by 0 bases and J by 3 bases, with 11 bases left in between. Germline V gene lookup returns CDR1 MNHNY and CDR2 SVGAGI (reference sequence). The CDR3 loop reads CASSYSGKGEETQYF. CDR3 sequence (DNA): TGTGCCAGCAGTTACTCAGGGAAGGGAGAAGAGACCCAGTACTTC.

V usage is TRBV5-4 and J usage is TRBJ1-1; 8 positions agree with TRBD1. The V and J ends lost 0 bases and 8 bases, in that order; junction bases with no gene match: 15. Germline CDR1 reads SGHNT; CDR2 reads YYREEE (reference sequence). The CDR3 runs to 17 residues. In nucleotides, the CDR3 is TGTGCCAGCAGCTTGGGTTCGACAGGGGCCATCGCTTCAGAAGCTTTCTTT. Translating gives CASSLGSTGAIASEAFF.

The rearrangement uses TRBV12-3 or TRBV12-4 and TRBJ1-2, with D perhaps TRBD1 (5 bases). The CDR3 is made up of 13 amino acids. Trimming stripped 8 bases from V and 3 bases from J, with 13 bases between. The CDR3 nucleotides read TGTGCCAGCTGCTGGGAAGGGGACTATGGCTACACCTTC. Amino acid sequence: CASCWEGDYGYTF.

The chain couples TRBV5-1 to TRBJ2-2; 8 bases are a match to TRBD2. V gave up 4 bases and J gave up 0 bases; unmatched junction bases: 5. The germline CDR1 and CDR2 sequences are SGHRS and YFSETQ. This CDR3 comprises 16 residues. The CDR3 loop is CASSLATSANTGELFF. CDR3 DNA sequence: TGCGCCAGCAGCCTGGCGACTAGCGCGAACACCGGGGAGCTGTTTTTT. The variable domain in full, completed from reference TRBV5-1 and TRBJ2-2, reads KAGVTQTPRYLIKTRGQQVTLSCSPISGHRSVSWYQQTPGQGLQFLFEYFSETQRNKGNFPGRFSGRQFSNSRSEMNVSTLELGDSALYLCASSLATSANTGELFFGEGSRLTVL.

The V call is TRBV7-6, the J call TRBJ2-1; 7 bases line up with TRBD2. The CDR3 is made up of 15 amino acids. CDR1 is SGHVS and CDR2 is FNYEAQ in the germline V gene. Germline trimming cut 1 base from V and 4 bases from J; bases unmatched to any gene: 4. CDR3 bases: TGTGCCAGCAGCTTAGGTCGCGGGGGATACAATGAGCAGTTCTTC. This sequence encodes CASSLGRGGYNEQFF.

This clone was seen only once. The V gene is TRBV7-8, the J gene TRBJ1-2, with 7 bases that match TRBD1. The CDR3 totals 12 residues. CDR1 SGHVS and CDR2 FQNEAQ come from the germline V gene. Trimming at V came to 3 bases and at J to 14 bases, leaving 9 bases not matched to a gene. CDR3 nucleotides: TGTGCCAGCAGCTTGGAGGACAGGAGACAAACCTTC. Translating gives CASSLEDRRQTF. Using reference TRBV7-8 and TRBJ1-2 for the parts outside the CDR3, the full variable domain is GAGVSQSPRYKVAKRGQDVALRCDPISGHVSLFWYQQALGQGPEFLTYFQNEAQLDKSGLPSDRFFAERPEGSVSTLKIQRTQQEDSAVYLCASSLEDRRQTFGSGTRLTVV.

V and J are TRBV5-8 and TRBJ2-2, with 8 nucleotides matching TRBD2. The CDR3 totals 16 residues. Trimming cost V 0 bases and J 9 bases; bases outside gene matches: 10. In germline, CDR1 is SGHTS, CDR2 YDEGEE. The CDR3 here is CASSLGWSGGSWELFF. The CDR3 DNA follows: TGTGCCAGCAGCTTGGGATGGAGCGGGGGCTCTTGGGAGCTGTTTTTT.

This chain uses TRBV15 with TRBJ1-3; weak D call: TRBD1 (6 bases). Germline CDR1 and CDR2: LNHNV and YYDKDF (reference sequence). V was pared by 0 bases and J by 4 bases, with 10 bases between. The CDR3 sequence is 15 residues long. This chain's CDR3 is CATSRDSGAGNTIYF. As DNA, the CDR3 is TGTGCCACCAGCAGAGATTCAGGGGCGGGAAACACCATATATTTT.